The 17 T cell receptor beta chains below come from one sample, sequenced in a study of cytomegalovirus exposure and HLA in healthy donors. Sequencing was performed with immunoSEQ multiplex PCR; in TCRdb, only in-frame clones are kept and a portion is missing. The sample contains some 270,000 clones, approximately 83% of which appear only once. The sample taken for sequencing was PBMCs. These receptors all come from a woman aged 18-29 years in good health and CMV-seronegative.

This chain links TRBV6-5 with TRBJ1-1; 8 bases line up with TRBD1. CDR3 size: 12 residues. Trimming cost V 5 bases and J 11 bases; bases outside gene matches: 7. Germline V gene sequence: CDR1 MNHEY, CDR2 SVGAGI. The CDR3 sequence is CASSPGQGGAFF. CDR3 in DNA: TGTGCCAGCAGTCCTGGACAGGGTGGGGCTTTCTTT.

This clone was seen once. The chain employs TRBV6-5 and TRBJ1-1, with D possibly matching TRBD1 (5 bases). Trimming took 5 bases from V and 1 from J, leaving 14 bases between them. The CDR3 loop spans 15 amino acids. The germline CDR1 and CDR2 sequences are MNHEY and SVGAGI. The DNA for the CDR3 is TGTGCCAGCAGTCCCCCTAGACAGAGGAACACTGAAGCTTTCTTT. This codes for CASSPPRQRNTEAFF.

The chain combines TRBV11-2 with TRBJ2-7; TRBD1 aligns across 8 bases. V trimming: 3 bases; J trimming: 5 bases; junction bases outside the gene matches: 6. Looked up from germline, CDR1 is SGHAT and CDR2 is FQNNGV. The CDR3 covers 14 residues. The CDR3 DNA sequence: TGTGCCAGCAGCTTCCGGGACAGGCTCCACGAGCAGTACTTC. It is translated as CASSFRDRLHEQYF.

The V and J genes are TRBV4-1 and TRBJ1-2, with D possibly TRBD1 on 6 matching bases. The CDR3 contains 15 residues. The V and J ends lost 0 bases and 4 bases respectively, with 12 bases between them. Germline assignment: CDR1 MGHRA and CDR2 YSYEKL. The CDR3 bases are TGCGCCAGCAGCCAAGAGGATGGGGGCGGCTATGGCTACACCTTC. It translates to CASSQEDGGGYGYTF.

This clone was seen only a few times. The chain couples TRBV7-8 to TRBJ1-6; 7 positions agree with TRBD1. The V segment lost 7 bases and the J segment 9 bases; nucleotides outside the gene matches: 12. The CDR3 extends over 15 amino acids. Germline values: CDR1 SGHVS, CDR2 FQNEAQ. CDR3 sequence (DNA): TGTGCCAGCACCACCGGGACAGACAGGATTTCACCCCTCCACTTT. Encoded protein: CASTTGTDRISPLHF. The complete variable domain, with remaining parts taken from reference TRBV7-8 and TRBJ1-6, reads GAGVSQSPRYKVAKRGQDVALRCDPISGHVSLFWYQQALGQGPEFLTYFQNEAQLDKSGLPSDRFFAERPEGSVSTLKIQRTQQEDSAVYLCASTTGTDRISPLHFGNGTRLTVT.

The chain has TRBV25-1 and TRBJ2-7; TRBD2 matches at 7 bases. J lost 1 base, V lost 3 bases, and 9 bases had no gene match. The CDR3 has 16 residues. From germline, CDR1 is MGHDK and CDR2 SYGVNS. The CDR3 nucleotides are TGTGCCAGCAGTGACGACCGGGACTACATTTCCTACGAGCAGTACTTC. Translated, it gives CASSDDRDYISYEQYF.

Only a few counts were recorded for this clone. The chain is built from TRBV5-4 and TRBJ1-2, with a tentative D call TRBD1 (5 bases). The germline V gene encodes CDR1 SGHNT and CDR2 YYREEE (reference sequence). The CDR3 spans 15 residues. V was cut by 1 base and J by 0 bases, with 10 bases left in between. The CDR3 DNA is TGTGCCAGCAGCTTGAGACAGCGTCCTAACTATGGCTACACCTTC. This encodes CASSLRQRPNYGYTF. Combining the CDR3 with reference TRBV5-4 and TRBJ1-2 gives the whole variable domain ETGVTQSPTHLIKTRGQQVTLRCSSQSGHNTVSWYQQALGQGPQFIFQYYREEENGRGNFPPRFSGLQFPNYSSELNVNALELDDSALYLCASSLRQRPNYGYTFGSGTRLTVV.

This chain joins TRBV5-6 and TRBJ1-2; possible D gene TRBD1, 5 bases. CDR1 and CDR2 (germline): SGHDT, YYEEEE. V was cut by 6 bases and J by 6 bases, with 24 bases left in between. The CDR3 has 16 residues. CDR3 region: CASTGHPMKAYDGYTF. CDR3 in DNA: TGTGCCAGCACCGGACACCCGATGAAGGCTTACGATGGCTACACCTTC.

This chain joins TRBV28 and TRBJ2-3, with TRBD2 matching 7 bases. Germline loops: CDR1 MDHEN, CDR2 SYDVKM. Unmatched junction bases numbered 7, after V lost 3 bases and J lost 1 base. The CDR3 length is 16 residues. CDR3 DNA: TGTGCCAGCAGTTTGTTGGCGGGGGATCGCACAGATACGCAGTATTTT. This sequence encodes CASSLLAGDRTDTQYF.

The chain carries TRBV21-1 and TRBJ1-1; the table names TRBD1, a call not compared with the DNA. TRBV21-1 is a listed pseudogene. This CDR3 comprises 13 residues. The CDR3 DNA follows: TGTGCCAGCAGCCACAGAGAGAACACTGAAGCTTTCTTT. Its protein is CASSHRENTEAFF.

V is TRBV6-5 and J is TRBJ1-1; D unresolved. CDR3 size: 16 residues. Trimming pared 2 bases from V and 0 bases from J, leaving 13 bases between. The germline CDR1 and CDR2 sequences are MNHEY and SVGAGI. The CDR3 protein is CASSYRSTAVNTEAFF. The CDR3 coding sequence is TGTGCCAGCAGTTACCGCTCCACAGCAGTGAACACTGAAGCTTTCTTT.

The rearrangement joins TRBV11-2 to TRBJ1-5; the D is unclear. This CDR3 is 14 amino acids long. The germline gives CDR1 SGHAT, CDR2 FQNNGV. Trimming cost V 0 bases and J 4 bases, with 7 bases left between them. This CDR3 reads CASSLDRGNQPQHF. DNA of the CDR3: TGTGCCAGCAGCTTAGATCGAGGGAATCAGCCCCAGCATTTT.

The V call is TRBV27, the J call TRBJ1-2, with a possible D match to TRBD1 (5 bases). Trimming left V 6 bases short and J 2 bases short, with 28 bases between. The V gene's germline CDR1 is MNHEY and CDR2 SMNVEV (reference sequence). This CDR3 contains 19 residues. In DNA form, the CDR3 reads TGTGCCAGCAGCTCCGCTTTGGGAGGTCCGAGGGGACGAAACTATGGCTACACCTTC. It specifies CASSSALGGPRGRNYGYTF.

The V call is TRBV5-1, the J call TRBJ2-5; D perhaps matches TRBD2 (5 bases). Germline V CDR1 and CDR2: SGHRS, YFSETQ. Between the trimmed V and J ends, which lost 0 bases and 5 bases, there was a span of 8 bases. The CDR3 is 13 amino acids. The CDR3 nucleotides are TGCGCCAGCAGCTTGGGAGGGTGGGAGACCCAGTACTTC. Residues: CASSLGGWETQYF.

The CDR3 reads CASDPYNRGAPNQPQHF. In nucleotides, the CDR3 is TGTGCTAGTGACCCTTATAACCGGGGGGCGCCAAATCAGCCCCAGCATTTT. The V gene is TRBV12-5, the J gene TRBJ1-5; a possible D gene is TRBD1 (6 bases). This CDR3 comprises 17 residues. V lost 7 bases and J 4 bases, leaving 23 bases between the germline ends. Germline V gene sequence: CDR1 LGHNT, CDR2 FRNRAP.

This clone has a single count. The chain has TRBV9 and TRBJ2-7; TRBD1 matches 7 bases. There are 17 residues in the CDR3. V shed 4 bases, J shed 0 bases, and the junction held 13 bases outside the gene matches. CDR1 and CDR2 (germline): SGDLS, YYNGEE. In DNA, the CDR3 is TGTGCCAGCAGCCTGGATTCGACAGGGAGTAGCTCCTACGAGCAGTACTTC. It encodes CASSLDSTGSSSYEQYF.

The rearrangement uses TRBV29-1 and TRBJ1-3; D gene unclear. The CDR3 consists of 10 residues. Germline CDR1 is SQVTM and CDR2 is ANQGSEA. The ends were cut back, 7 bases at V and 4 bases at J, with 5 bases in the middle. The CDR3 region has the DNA TGCAGCGCCGGGGGAAACACCATATATTTT. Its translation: CSAGGNTIYF.